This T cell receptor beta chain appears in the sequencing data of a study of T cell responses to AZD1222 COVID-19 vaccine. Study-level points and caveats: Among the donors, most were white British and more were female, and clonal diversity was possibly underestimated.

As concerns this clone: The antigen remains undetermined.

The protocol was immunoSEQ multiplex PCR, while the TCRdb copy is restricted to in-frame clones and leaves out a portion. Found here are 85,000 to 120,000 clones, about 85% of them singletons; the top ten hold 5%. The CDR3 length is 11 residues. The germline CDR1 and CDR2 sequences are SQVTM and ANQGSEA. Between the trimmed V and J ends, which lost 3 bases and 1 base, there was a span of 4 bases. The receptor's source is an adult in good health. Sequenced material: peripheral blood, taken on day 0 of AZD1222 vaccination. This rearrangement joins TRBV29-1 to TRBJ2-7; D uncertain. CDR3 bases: TGCAGCGTTGAGTTATCCTACGAGCAGTACTTC. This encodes CSVELSYEQYF.